These T cell receptor beta chains were read from a single sample in a study of STAT5B mutations in CD4+ large granular lymphocyte leukemia. Method: immunoSEQ multiplex PCR; TCRdb's copy keeps in-frame clones and lacks some. The data contain 4,200 or so clones, roughly 71% of them singletons. The sequenced sample was PBMCs. These receptors were obtained from a man between 60 and 75 years old with CD4+ T-cell large granular lymphocyte leukemia. Both conserved end residues are part of each CDR3. The order of the fields is CDR3 length, clone size, J gene, V gene, D gene, CDR3 protein, CDR3 DNA. The D gene is left open where the match is weak. Clone size is not always given. Where it is, it says once, few, many or a class for expanded clones.

13,-,TRBJ1-1,TRBV7-9,-,CASSSRGVSEAFF,TGTGCCAGCAGCTCTAGGGGGGTGAGTGAAGCTTTCTTT
16,-,TRBJ1-4,TRBV6-5,TRBD1,CASSYGDRGRGEKLFF,TGTGCCAGCAGTTATGGGGACAGGGGGCGAGGGGAAAAACTGTTTTTT
13,-,TRBJ1-1,TRBV6-1,TRBD1,CASSRQGWTEAFF,TGTGCCAGCAGCCGACAGGGTTGGACTGAAGCTTTCTTT
11,once,TRBJ1-2,TRBV25-1,-,CASSVGFRYTF,TGTGCCAGCAGTGTCGGGTTCCGCTACACCTTC
13,-,TRBJ1-1,TRBV6-1,TRBD1,CASSDNRDREAFF,TGTGCCAGCAGTGACAACAGGGACAGAGAAGCTTTCTTT
13,-,TRBJ2-1,TRBV10-2,-,CASSESKQYEQFF,TGCGCCAGCAGTGAGTCGAAGCAATATGAGCAGTTCTTC
13,-,TRBJ1-4,TRBV2,TRBD1,CASSPGTGEKLFF,TGTGCCAGCAGCCCAGGGACAGGTGAAAAACTGTTTTTT
12,-,TRBJ2-1,TRBV2,-,CASSFVDNEQFF,TGTGCCAGCAGTTTCGTCGACAATGAGCAGTTCTTC
15,few,TRBJ2-7,TRBV30,-,CAWSVPRGLQYEQYF,TGTGCCTGGAGTGTGCCCAGGGGCCTCCAGTACGAGCAGTACTTC
12,-,TRBJ2-3,TRBV19,-,CASSIGGSEANF,TGTGCCAGTAGTATTGGAGGCAGCGAGGCTAATTTT
18,-,TRBJ2-3,TRBV30,TRBD2,CAWMGLAGGHERPDTQYF,TGTGCCTGGATGGGACTAGCGGGGGGGCATGAGAGGCCAGATACGCAGTATTTT
17,-,TRBJ1-5,TRBV19,-,CASSIRDTYLSNQPQHF,TGTGCCAGTAGTATCCGGGACACCTATCTGAGCAATCAGCCCCAGCATTTT
15,few,TRBJ1-2,TRBV19,-,CASSERGSQVYGYTF,TGTGCCAGTAGTGAAAGAGGGTCACAGGTCTATGGCTACACCTTC
15,few,TRBJ2-7,TRBV4-1,TRBD1,CASSPRTGAAYEQYF,TGCGCCAGCAGCCCTCGGACAGGGGCAGCCTACGAGCAGTACTTC
14,-,TRBJ2-5,TRBV4-1,-,CASSQAGGQETQYF,TGCGCCAGCAGCCAAGCGGGTGGCCAAGAGACCCAGTACTTC
19,-,TRBJ2-3,TRBV6-1,TRBD1,CASSDVSLFRDRELDTQYF,TGTGCCAGCAGTGACGTCTCTCTGTTTAGGGACAGGGAGTTAGATACGCAGTATTTT
14,-,TRBJ2-1,TRBV9,-,CASSVDGLYNEQFF,TGTGCCAGCAGCGTAGATGGCCTTTACAATGAGCAGTTCTTC
17,-,TRBJ2-7,TRBV9,TRBD2,CASSVNLIAGGSYEQYF,TGTGCCAGCAGCGTGAACCTCATAGCGGGGGGGTCCTACGAGCAGTACTTC
15,-,TRBJ2-7,TRBV11-3,TRBD1,CASSLGTGVSHEQYF,TGTGCCAGCAGCCTAGGGACAGGGGTCTCCCACGAGCAGTACTTC
13,-,TRBJ2-7,TRBV5-1,-,CASSPPGENEQYF,TGCGCCAGCAGCCCCCCAGGGGAGAACGAGCAGTACTTC
10,-,TRBJ1-1,TRBV30,-,CAWTGTEAFF,TGTGCCTGGACGGGAACTGAAGCTTTCTTT
14,-,TRBJ1-4,TRBV6-1,TRBD1,CASSEGRGREKLFF,TGTGCCAGCAGTGAGGGCAGGGGGCGAGAAAAACTGTTTTTT
14,-,TRBJ1-5,TRBV4-3,-,CASSLGFSNQPQHF,TGCGCCAGCAGCCTGGGGTTCAGCAATCAGCCCCAGCATTTT
12,-,TRBJ1-3,TRBV16,-,CASSLSRDTIYF,TGTGCCAGCAGCCTAAGTCGGGACACCATATATTTT
13,few,TRBJ1-2,TRBV5-4,-,CASSLLPGSGYTF,TGTGCCAGCAGCTTGTTGCCAGGTAGCGGCTACACCTTC
16,-,TRBJ2-4,TRBV4-1,-,CASSQGLGIAKNIQYF,TGCGCCAGCAGCCAGGGGTTAGGGATTGCAAAAAACATTCAGTACTTC
15,-,TRBJ2-7,TRBV5-1,-,CASTLEDPLPYEQYF,TGCGCCAGCACCCTCGAGGATCCTCTTCCCTACGAGCAGTACTTC
14,-,TRBJ1-5,TRBV6-1,-,CASSRQITGQPQHF,TGTGCCAGCAGCCGACAGATAACGGGCCAGCCCCAGCATTTT
15,-,TRBJ1-5,TRBV9,-,CASSVTGASNQPQHF,TGTGCCAGCAGCGTAACGGGGGCCAGCAATCAGCCCCAGCATTTT
16,once,TRBJ1-2,TRBV7-3,-,CASSLTEGSLRYGYTF,TGTGCCAGCAGCTTAACAGAGGGCAGTCTAAGATATGGCTACACCTTC
13,-,TRBJ1-5,TRBV6-5,-,CASSYAGDQPQHF,TGTGCCAGCAGTTACGCAGGGGATCAGCCCCAGCATTTT
16,-,TRBJ2-7,TRBV27,-,CASSLLTPTGAYEQYF,TGTGCCAGCAGTTTATTAACCCCAACGGGAGCCTACGAGCAGTACTTC
13,-,TRBJ2-2,TRBV6-4,-,CASSDSGTGELFF,TGTGCCAGCAGTGACTCGGGCACCGGGGAGCTGTTTTTT
15,-,TRBJ2-3,TRBV10-3,TRBD2,CAISDLAGDTDTQYF,TGTGCCATCAGTGATCTAGCGGGGGACACAGATACGCAGTATTTT
14,once,TRBJ2-5,TRBV5-1,-,CASSGGGTQETQYF,TGCGCCAGCAGCGGAGGGGGGACCCAAGAGACCCAGTACTTC
16,-,TRBJ2-1,TRBV30,TRBD2,CAWTQGSGGAYNEQFF,TGTGCCTGGACCCAAGGTAGCGGGGGGGCTTACAATGAGCAGTTCTTC
17,-,TRBJ2-3,TRBV2,TRBD2,CAIGGRLAGGRTDTQYF,TGTGCCATCGGAGGGAGACTAGCGGGGGGGCGCACAGATACGCAGTATTTT
12,-,TRBJ1-1,TRBV9,-,CASSEGPTEAFF,TGTGCCAGCAGCGAGGGCCCTACTGAAGCTTTCTTT
10,-,TRBJ1-2,TRBV7-9,-,CAIQVYGYTF,TGTGCCATCCAGGTTTATGGCTACACCTTC
14,-,TRBJ1-5,TRBV27,-,CASSLKSRNQPQHF,TGTGCCAGCAGTTTAAAGAGCCGCAATCAGCCCCAGCATTTT
15,-,TRBJ2-3,TRBV27,TRBD2,CASTVLRGGTDTQYF,TGTGCCAGCACCGTCCTCCGGGGGGGCACAGATACGCAGTATTTT
14,-,TRBJ2-7,TRBV27,TRBD1,CASSSGTGRYEQYF,TGTGCCAGCTCCTCCGGGACAGGGAGGTACGAGCAGTACTTC
15,-,TRBJ2-5,TRBV4-1,TRBD2,CASSQLSGGEQTQYF,TGCGCCAGCAGCCAACTTAGCGGGGGTGAACAGACCCAGTACTTC
11,-,TRBJ1-1,TRBV20-1,-,CSDGALNEAFF,TGCAGCGACGGGGCCCTAAATGAAGCTTTCTTT
15,-,TRBJ2-1,TRBV6-4,TRBD2,CASSDSAGGYNEQFF,TGTGCCAGCAGTGACTCAGCGGGGGGGTACAATGAGCAGTTCTTC
15,-,TRBJ1-1,TRBV9,-,CASSRWGHWNTEAFF,TGTGCCAGCAGCCGGTGGGGCCATTGGAACACTGAAGCTTTCTTT
15,-,TRBJ1-5,TRBV19,TRBD1,CASSIVLGGDQPQHF,TGTGCCAGTAGTATAGTCTTAGGGGGCGATCAGCCCCAGCATTTT
11,-,TRBJ1-1,TRBV5-4,-,CASEWGTEAFF,TGTGCCAGTGAGTGGGGCACTGAAGCTTTCTTT
13,once,TRBJ2-1,TRBV5-4,TRBD1,CASSSGQYNEQFF,TGTGCCAGCAGCTCGGGACAGTACAATGAGCAGTTCTTC
15,-,TRBJ2-7,TRBV7-8,TRBD2,CASSPQRLAQYEQYF,TGTGCCAGCAGCCCGCAAAGACTAGCGCAGTACGAGCAGTACTTC
14,-,TRBJ2-7,TRBV7-6,TRBD2,CASSLGAGAYEQYF,TGTGCCAGCAGCTTAGGAGCGGGGGCCTACGAGCAGTACTTC
15,-,TRBJ2-7,TRBV4-2,TRBD2,CASSQGLAGGQGQYF,TGTGCCAGCAGCCAAGGCCTAGCGGGGGGGCAGGGGCAGTACTTC
12,-,TRBJ1-4,TRBV30,-,CAWSVTRGFLFF,TGTGCCTGGAGTGTAACTCGCGGTTTCCTGTTTTTT
15,few,TRBJ2-1,TRBV5-6,TRBD1,CASSGGDRAYNEQFF,TGTGCCAGCAGCGGGGGGGACAGGGCATACAATGAGCAGTTCTTC
15,-,TRBJ2-3,TRBV27,-,CASSFWPGDTDTQYF,TGTGCCAGCAGTTTTTGGCCTGGGGACACAGATACGCAGTATTTT
13,-,TRBJ2-1,TRBV4-1,-,CASSDNSYNEQFF,TGCGCCAGCAGTGACAATTCCTACAATGAGCAGTTCTTC